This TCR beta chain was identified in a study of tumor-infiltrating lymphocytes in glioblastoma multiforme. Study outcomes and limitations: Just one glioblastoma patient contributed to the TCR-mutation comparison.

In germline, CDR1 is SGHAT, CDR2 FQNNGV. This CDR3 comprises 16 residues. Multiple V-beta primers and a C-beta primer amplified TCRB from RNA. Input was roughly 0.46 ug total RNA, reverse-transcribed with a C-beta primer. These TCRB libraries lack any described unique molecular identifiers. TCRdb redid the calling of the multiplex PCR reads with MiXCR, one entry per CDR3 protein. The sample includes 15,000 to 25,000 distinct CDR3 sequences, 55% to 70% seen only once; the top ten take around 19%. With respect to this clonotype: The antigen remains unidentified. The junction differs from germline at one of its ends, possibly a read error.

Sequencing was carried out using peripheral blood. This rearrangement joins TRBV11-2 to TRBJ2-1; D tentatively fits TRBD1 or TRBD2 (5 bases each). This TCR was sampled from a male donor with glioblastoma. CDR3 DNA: TGTGCCAGCAACTTAGTTGGGGGTCTCCTCTTTAACGAGCAGTTCTTC. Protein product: CASNLVGGLLFNEQFF.